Listed here are 25 T cell receptor beta chains from one sample, sequenced in a study of identical twins. Each CDR3 protein is one row after TCRdb ran MiXCR on the 5' RACE reads. The sample lists about 200,000 distinct CDR3 sequences; 6% to 7% were seen once. These data also formed part of another study, on T cells expressing NK-cell markers.

The source material was CD8+ T cells sorted from blood. These receptors were obtained from a woman aged 18-29 years in good health.

The chain employs TRBV15 and TRBJ1-1, with D possibly TRBD1 on 5 matching bases. Germline V gives CDR1 LNHNV, CDR2 YYDKDF (reference sequence). Deletions cut 3 bases from V and 1 base from J, with 6 bases between. The CDR3 covers 13 residues. The CDR3 here is CATSRTENTEAFF. CDR3 sequence (DNA): TGTGCCACCAGCAGGACAGAGAACACTGAAGCTTTCTTT.

This chain links TRBV29-1 with TRBJ2-7; 7 positions agree with TRBD2. CDR1 and CDR2 (germline): SQVTM, ANQGSEA. V gave up 6 bases and J gave up 0 bases; unmatched junction bases: 2. The CDR3 spans 12 residues. As DNA, the CDR3 is TGCAGCGTAATAGCGGGCTCCTACGAGCAGTACTTC. Protein sequence: CSVIAGSYEQYF.

The chain has TRBV20-1 and TRBJ1-2; TRBD1 might be the D (6 bases). The length of the CDR3 is 15 residues. The V end lost 3 bases, the J end lost 4 bases, and 18 bases lay between the germline ends. The V gene's germline CDR1 is DFQATT and CDR2 SNEGSKA (reference sequence). The chain's CDR3 is CSASPRGEALYGYTF. The CDR3 DNA follows: TGCAGTGCTAGTCCCAGGGGAGAGGCCCTCTATGGCTACACCTTC.

Only a few counts were recorded for this clonotype. The CDR3 DNA sequence: TGTGCCAGCAGCTCCGAGGAGGGGAGCAATCGAGAGACCCAGTACTTC. Encoded protein: CASSSEEGSNRETQYF. The rearrangement uses TRBV9 and TRBJ2-5; D perhaps matches TRBD2 (6 bases). Germline CDR1 SGDLS, CDR2 YYNGEE. V shed 4 bases and J shed 4 bases, with 20 bases lying between them. This CDR3 is built from 16 residues.

The sample holds one count of this clonotype. The V call is TRBV27, the J call TRBJ2-7, with D perhaps being TRBD1 or TRBD2 (5 bases each). The CDR3 consists of 13 residues. Germline CDR1 is MNHEY and CDR2 is SMNVEV (reference sequence). Trimming removed 3 bases at V and 5 bases at J, with 11 bases between. The chain's CDR3 is CASSFSRDHEQYF. Written as DNA, the CDR3 is TGTGCCAGCAGTTTCTCCAGGGACCACGAGCAGTACTTC.

This CDR3 is CASGFSLRQVFSYNEQFF. The CDR3 DNA sequence: TGTGCTAGTGGTTTCTCCTTACGACAGGTATTTTCCTACAATGAGCAGTTCTTC. This chain connects TRBV12-5 to TRBJ2-1; D perhaps matches TRBD1 (6 bases). V was cut by 3 bases and J by 1 base, with 19 bases left in between. CDR3 length equals 18 residues. CDR1 is LGHNT and CDR2 is FRNRAP in the germline V gene.

This clonotype was observed a handful of times. This chain uses TRBV27 with TRBJ2-7, with 8 bases aligning to TRBD2. V trimming: 5 bases; J trimming: 5 bases; junction bases outside the gene matches: 8. Germline V gene data show CDR1 as MNHEY and CDR2 as SMNVEV (reference sequence). The CDR3 totals 14 residues. CDR3: CASSPRGGLHEQYF. CDR3 in DNA: TGTGCCAGCAGTCCCCGGGGGGGCCTCCACGAGCAGTACTTC.

This chain uses TRBV2 with TRBJ2-7, with D possibly being TRBD2 (5 bases). Germline V CDR1 and CDR2: SNHLY, FYNNEI. The CDR3 extends over 15 amino acids. Trimming cost V 4 bases and J 0 bases, with 13 bases left between them. The CDR3 sequence is CASSGGQVISYEQYF. The DNA of the CDR3 is TGTGCCAGCAGTGGAGGGCAGGTCATCTCCTACGAGCAGTACTTC.

This clonotype was recorded at least ten times. The genes are TRBV5-1 and TRBJ2-3; D possibly corresponds to TRBD1 (6 bases). V was pared by 4 bases and J by 0 bases, with 18 bases between. Germline CDR1 SGHRS, CDR2 YFSETQ. The CDR3 runs to 17 residues. The CDR3 protein is CASSLRGDKPSTDTQYF. The CDR3 DNA reads as TGCGCCAGCAGCCTACGAGGGGACAAACCTAGCACAGATACGCAGTATTTT.

This clonotype was observed many times. J is TRBJ2-1 and V is TRBV29-1, with 11 bases fitting TRBD2. Germline assignment: CDR1 SQVTM and CDR2 ANQGSEA. The CDR3 extends over 17 amino acids. The V and J ends lost 1 base and 1 base, in that order; junction bases with no gene match: 6. The CDR3 region is CSVEGLAGGVSYNEQFF. The CDR3 DNA reads TGCAGCGTTGAAGGCCTAGCGGGAGGTGTATCCTACAATGAGCAGTTCTTC.

The chain has TRBV3-1 and TRBJ2-7; D gene unclear. This CDR3 is 14 amino acids long. V dropped 0 bases and J dropped 6 bases, with 12 bases sitting between them. Germline values: CDR1 LGHDT, CDR2 YNNKEL (reference sequence). Here the CDR3 reads CASSQDRLPFEQYF. In nucleotides, the CDR3 is TGTGCCAGCAGCCAAGATAGACTCCCCTTCGAGCAGTACTTC.

The genes are TRBV5-6 and TRBJ2-7; D is unclear. Germline CDR1 reads SGHDT; CDR2 reads YYEEEE. The CDR3 covers 13 residues. Trimming pared 0 bases from V and 2 bases from J, leaving 6 bases between. The CDR3 is CASSLEAPYEQYF. As DNA, the CDR3 is TGTGCCAGCAGCTTGGAGGCTCCCTACGAGCAGTACTTC.

This clonotype was seen repeatedly, ten times or more. V gene TRBV29-1 combines with J gene TRBJ2-7, with a possible D match to TRBD1 (5 bases). There are 14 residues in the CDR3. Looked up from germline, CDR1 is SQVTM and CDR2 is ANQGSEA. The V end was cut by 4 bases, the J end by 6 bases, with 19 bases between. CDR3 amino acids: CSVAFSGRASEQYF. DNA for the CDR3: TGCAGCGTTGCTTTTAGTGGCAGGGCGTCCGAGCAGTACTTC.

This clonotype was detected a few times. This sequence joins TRBV4-3 and TRBJ2-7; 8 positions agree with TRBD1. With V trimmed by 7 bases and J by 4 bases, 12 bases remained unmatched. The CDR3 has 15 residues. The germline V gene encodes CDR1 LGHNA and CDR2 YSLEER. CDR3 amino acids: CASNQIRTGRYEQYF. CDR3 nucleotide sequence: TGCGCCAGCAACCAGATAAGGACAGGGAGATACGAGCAGTACTTC.

This clonotype was picked up many times. The chain carries TRBV29-1 and TRBJ2-1, with 8 bases fitting TRBD1. The trim removed 4 bases at V and 8 bases at J, leaving 10 bases unmatched. Looked up from germline, CDR1 is SQVTM and CDR2 is ANQGSEA. The CDR3 loop spans 14 amino acids. The CDR3 region is CSVVEDGQGYEQFF. DNA of the CDR3: TGCAGCGTTGTAGAGGACGGACAGGGCTATGAGCAGTTCTTC.

This clonotype has ten or more counts. The V gene is TRBV6-1, the J gene TRBJ2-7, with D possibly TRBD2 on 5 matching bases. The CDR3 runs to 16 residues. Between the trimmed V and J ends, which lost 8 bases and 0 bases, there was a span of 20 bases. The germline CDR1 and CDR2 sequences are MNHNS and SASEGT. CDR3: CASWENRGLPSYEQYF. The CDR3 DNA sequence: TGTGCCAGCTGGGAAAATCGAGGGCTCCCCTCCTACGAGCAGTACTTC.

This clonotype turned up a few times. The V call is TRBV12-1, the J call TRBJ2-5; no check of the table's D call, TRBD1, against the DNA was made. TRBV12-1 is listed as a pseudogene. The CDR3 loop spans 15 amino acids. CDR3 DNA sequence: TGTGCCAGCAGCCGGACACAGGGGGACCAAGAGACCCAGTACTTC. Protein sequence: CASSRTQGDQETQYF.

This clonotype showed up many times. The genes are TRBV29-1 and TRBJ2-3; TRBD2 matches 8 bases. J lost 5 bases, V lost 6 bases, and 4 bases had no gene match. Germline V lookup: CDR1 SQVTM, CDR2 ANQGSEA. The CDR3 is 12 residues long. The CDR3 loop reads CSVGRVGDTQYF. Written as DNA, the CDR3 is TGCAGCGTCGGGAGGGTCGGAGATACGCAGTATTTT.

The chain employs TRBV6-1 and TRBJ2-2; D gene ambiguous. The germline gives CDR1 MNHNS, CDR2 SASEGT. The CDR3 runs to 15 residues. V was clipped by 6 bases and J by 0 bases, with 11 bases between them. This CDR3 reads CASRPAKANTGELFF. CDR3 sequence (DNA): TGTGCCAGCAGGCCTGCTAAGGCGAACACCGGGGAGCTGTTTTTT.

The V gene is TRBV19, the J gene TRBJ2-7; D may be TRBD1 (6 bases). The V gene lost 1 base and the J gene lost 7 bases, with 11 bases spanning the gap. This CDR3 has 13 amino acids. Per germline, CDR1 LNHDA and CDR2 SQIVND (reference sequence). CDR3 nucleotides: TGTGCCAGTAGTATAGCGTCCGGGACAGAGCAGTACTTC. Encoded protein: CASSIASGTEQYF.

The J gene is TRBJ2-1, the V gene TRBV20-1; TRBD2 matches at 8 bases. The length of the CDR3 is 13 residues. V was pared by 6 bases and J by 7 bases, with 8 bases of the junction left unmatched. Germline values: CDR1 DFQATT, CDR2 SNEGSKA (reference sequence). CDR3 sequence: CSAGGGLGNEQFF. The CDR3 DNA follows: TGCAGTGCCGGGGGGGGCCTGGGAAATGAGCAGTTCTTC.

This clonotype has a handful of counts. The chain combines TRBV14 with TRBJ2-7; 8 positions match TRBD1. The CDR3 is made up of 14 amino acids. Germline CDR1 and CDR2: SGHDN and FVKESK. Trimming cost V 1 base and J 5 bases; bases outside gene matches: 4. CDR3 in DNA: TGTGCCAGCAGCCAAGTGGACAGGGCCCACGAGCAGTACTTC. This gives the protein CASSQVDRAHEQYF.

The chain combines TRBV12-3 or TRBV12-4 with TRBJ2-2; a weak D match, TRBD1 (6 bases). The CDR3 covers 14 residues. V dropped 7 bases and J dropped 7 bases, with 16 bases sitting between them. Here the CDR3 reads CASTIRGSNGELFF. In DNA form, the CDR3 reads TGTGCCAGCACGATTAGGGGGTCTAACGGGGAGCTGTTTTTT.

In this sample, this clonotype turned up many times. The CDR3 reads CASKAGGETQYF. CDR3 DNA sequence: TGTGCCAGCAAAGCGGGAGGGGAGACCCAGTACTTC. The chain couples TRBV12-3 or TRBV12-4 to TRBJ2-5, with 10 bases fitting TRBD2. The ends lost 7 bases at V and 5 bases at J; junction bases unmatched: 1. This CDR3 spans 12 amino acids.

A few counts support this clonotype. The chain carries TRBV6-5 and TRBJ2-7; D may be TRBD2 (5 bases). The germline gives CDR1 MNHEY, CDR2 SVGAGI. Trimming stripped 0 bases from V and 4 bases from J, with 7 bases between. CDR3 size: 13 residues. This CDR3 reads CASSYSGEYEQYF. The CDR3 DNA is TGTGCCAGCAGTTACTCCGGGGAATACGAGCAGTACTTC.